These T cell receptor beta chains were read from a single sample in a study of blood T cell repertoires in COVID-19. Clones were read by immunoSEQ multiplex PCR, and TCRdb kept only the in-frame ones, dropping some. The sample contains some 170,000 clones, about 91% of which appear only once. Sequencing was performed on peripheral blood. All receptors derive from a woman between 50 and 59 years old with acute or convalescent COVID-19. Both conserved end residues are part of each CDR3. D genes are given only for firm matches. Clone size is stated in some rows and not others, as once, few, many or a class when expanded.

TRBD2	NA	TRBJ2-1	TRBV12-5	TGTGCTAGTGGTTTGGGACTAGCGGAACACAATGAGCAGTTCTTC	CASGLGLAEHNEQFF
NA	few	TRBJ2-1	TRBV19	TGTGCCAGTAGTACCCAGGACAGCTATAGACTTAATGAGCAGTTCTTC	CASSTQDSYRLNEQFF
TRBD1	NA	TRBJ1-1	TRBV24-1	TGTGCCACCAGTGATAGTGACAGGGGGAACACTGAAGCTTTCTTT	CATSDSDRGNTEAFF
NA	NA	TRBJ1-2	TRBV19	TGTGCCAGTAGTATAGGAACCGGGAACTATGGCTACACCTTC	CASSIGTGNYGYTF
NA	NA	TRBJ2-2	TRBV30	TGTGCCTGGATGGCGCTGGGGGCAAGGCGGGCCGGGGAGCTGTTTTTT	CAWMALGARRAGELFF
NA	NA	TRBJ1-5	TRBV7-8	TGTGCCAGCAGCTGGGAACAGGGAATTAGCAATCAGCCCCAGCATTTT	CASSWEQGISNQPQHF
NA	NA	TRBJ2-1	TRBV2	TGTGCCAGCAGAAGGACACTGAACAATGAGCAGTTCTTC	CASRRTLNNEQFF
TRBD2	NA	TRBJ2-2	TRBV7-9	TGTGCCAGCAGCACCTTGTTGGGGCTAGCGGGAGCCAAGGGTACCGGGGAGCTGTTTTTT	CASSTLLGLAGAKGTGELFF
TRBD2	NA	TRBJ2-5	TRBV15	TGTGCCACCAGCAGATACCTAGCGGGGGGTCCAGAGACCCAGTACTTC	CATSRYLAGGPETQYF
NA	NA	TRBJ2-2	TRBV5-1	TGCGCCAGCAGCTTGCCACAGCCAACCGGGGAGCTGTTTTTT	CASSLPQPTGELFF
NA	NA	TRBJ1-1	TRBV30	TGTGCCTGGAGTACGGTTCCCATGAACACTGAAGCTTTCTTT	CAWSTVPMNTEAFF
TRBD1	NA	TRBJ2-7	TRBV6-5	TGTGCCAGCAGTTACGGGGACAGCTCCTACGAGCAGTACTTC	CASSYGDSSYEQYF
TRBD1	few	TRBJ1-4	TRBV7-9	TGTGCCAGCAGCGCCCAGGGGGAACATTATGAAAAACTGTTTTTT	CASSAQGEHYEKLFF
TRBD1	once	TRBJ2-1	TRBV5-1	TGCGCCAGCAGCTTGGAATCTTTCGGGACAGGGAGGCTCTTC	CASSLESFGTGRLF
NA	once	TRBJ1-2	TRBV2	TGTGCCAGCAGTGTATTCGGCAGTGAGGCTAATGGCTACACCTTC	CASSVFGSEANGYTF
TRBD1	NA	TRBJ2-7	TRBV6-5	TGTGCCAGCAGTCAGCGACAGGGGATCATGTACGAGCAGTACTTC	CASSQRQGIMYEQYF
TRBD1	NA	TRBJ2-7	TRBV13	TGTGCCAGCAGCTTAAGAGACAGGGGGCCCTACGAGCAGTACTTC	CASSLRDRGPYEQYF
TRBD2	NA	TRBJ2-5	TRBV27	TGTGCCAGCAGACAAGCGGGAGGGGGACAAGAGACCCAGTACTTC	CASRQAGGGQETQYF
NA	NA	TRBJ2-2	TRBV6-2/TRBV6-3	TGTGCCAGCAACCCAGGGGTAACCGGGGAGCTGTTTTTT	CASNPGVTGELFF
TRBD1	once	TRBJ1-1	TRBV18	TGTGCCAGCATCCAGGGGGCGAGAACTGAAGCTTTCTTT	CASIQGARTEAFF
NA	NA	TRBJ2-7	TRBV27	TGTGCCAGCAGCTCTACAGGGAGCACCTACGAGCAGTACTTC	CASSSTGSTYEQYF
TRBD1	medium-sized	TRBJ1-2	TRBV10-3	TGTGCCATCAGTGAGGGTATACAGGGGGTCTATGGCTACACCTTC	CAISEGIQGVYGYTF
TRBD2	once	TRBJ2-3	TRBV5-1	TGCGCCAGCAGCTCAGGACTAGAGGAGACAGATACGCAGTATTTT	CASSSGLEETDTQYF
NA	NA	TRBJ1-1	TRBV11-3	TGTGCCAGCAGCTTAGGGGCTGGCACTGAAGCTTTCTTT	CASSLGAGTEAFF